Each of the 23 T cell receptor beta chains below was sequenced from the same sample in a study of cytomegalovirus exposure and HLA in healthy donors. PCR used 60 Vbeta primers and 13 Jbeta primers. TCRdb keeps only in-frame clones here, not all; method: immunoSEQ multiplex PCR. The sample records 150,000 to 200,000 clones, 65% to 70% being singletons. The sequencing input was PBMCs. The source is a woman between 18 and 29 years old in good health and CMV-seropositive.

This chain links TRBV6-1 with TRBJ1-5; no reliable D call. Looked up from germline, CDR1 is MNHNS and CDR2 is SASEGT. This CDR3 comprises 14 residues. The V end lost 2 bases, the J end lost 3 bases, and 8 bases lay between the germline ends. The CDR3 DNA reads as TGTGCCAGCAGTGAACTGGCATTCAATCAGCCCCAGCATTTT. This gives the protein CASSELAFNQPQHF.

The genes are TRBV15 and TRBJ2-1; 13 nucleotides align to TRBD2. This CDR3 spans 20 amino acids. Trimming removed 3 bases from V and 2 bases from J; junction bases left unmatched: 13. Per the germline V gene, CDR1 is LNHNV and CDR2 is YYDKDF (reference sequence). The CDR3, as DNA: TGTGCCACCAGCAGTCTGGTCGGGACTAGCGGGGCACTTCCCTACAATGAGCAGTTCTTC. Protein: CATSSLVGTSGALPYNEQFF.

The V gene is TRBV25-1, the J gene TRBJ2-1; 9 bases line up with TRBD1. The V and J ends lost 4 bases and 3 bases, in that order; junction bases with no gene match: 4. Germline CDR1 MGHDK, CDR2 SYGVNS. The CDR3 totals 15 residues. CDR3 sequence: CASSASDRGYNEQFF. The DNA of the CDR3 is TGTGCCAGCAGTGCATCGGACAGGGGCTACAATGAGCAGTTCTTC.

The chain couples TRBV27 to TRBJ2-7; 10 nucleotides align to TRBD1. The trim removed 2 bases at V and 4 bases at J, leaving 5 bases unmatched. Per germline, CDR1 MNHEY and CDR2 SMNVEV (reference sequence). The CDR3 loop spans 15 amino acids. The CDR3: CASSLGTGVPYEQYF. CDR3 bases: TGTGCCAGCAGTTTAGGGACAGGGGTCCCGTACGAGCAGTACTTC.

This clone was seen a few times. This chain uses TRBV5-6 with TRBJ1-2; the D is unclear. V shed 6 bases and J shed 7 bases, with 13 bases lying between them. CDR3 length: 12 amino acids. Looked up from germline, CDR1 is SGHDT and CDR2 is YYEEEE. CDR3 in DNA: TGTGCCAGCAACAAAGCATGGGCTGGCTACACCTTC. The encoded protein is CASNKAWAGYTF.

The V gene is TRBV6-1, the J gene TRBJ1-5; weak D call: TRBD1 (5 bases). The germline gives CDR1 MNHNS, CDR2 SASEGT. The germline V and J ends were trimmed by 11 bases and 0 bases, with 11 bases remaining between them. The CDR3 totals 13 residues. The CDR3 protein is CAAGWGSNQPQHF. The CDR3 coding sequence is TGTGCCGCAGGGTGGGGTAGCAATCAGCCCCAGCATTTT.

In its sample, this clone was seen a few times. The V gene is TRBV27, the J gene TRBJ2-3, with unresolved D. The germline V gene encodes CDR1 MNHEY and CDR2 SMNVEV (reference sequence). The CDR3 has 13 residues. Trimming left V 3 bases short and J 0 bases short, with 4 bases between. CDR3: CASSLRSTDTQYF. The DNA for the CDR3 is TGTGCCAGCAGTTTGAGGAGCACAGATACGCAGTATTTT.

This clone was found a few times. This chain links TRBV5-4 with TRBJ1-3; D perhaps matches TRBD1 (5 bases). Germline V CDR1 and CDR2: SGHNT, YYREEE (reference sequence). V lost 3 bases and J 3 bases, leaving 7 bases between the germline ends. This CDR3 spans 13 amino acids. In nucleotides, the CDR3 is TGTGCCAGCAGCTCGGGGGGTGGAAACACCATATATTTT. Translated: CASSSGGGNTIYF.

The chain has TRBV5-1 and TRBJ2-5; TRBD1 agrees at 9 bases. The CDR3 sequence is 16 residues long. Trimming at V came to 1 base and at J to 5 bases, leaving 9 bases not matched to a gene. The germline CDR1 and CDR2 sequences are SGHRS and YFSETQ. CDR3 sequence reads: CASSLLVTGGSETQYF. The CDR3 coding sequence is TGCGCCAGCAGCTTGTTAGTGACAGGGGGTTCGGAGACCCAGTACTTC. Variable domain in full (rest from reference TRBV5-1 and TRBJ2-5): KAGVTQTPRYLIKTRGQQVTLSCSPISGHRSVSWYQQTPGQGLQFLFEYFSETQRNKGNFPGRFSGRQFSNSRSEMNVSTLELGDSALYLCASSLLVTGGSETQYFGPGTRLLVL.

This chain connects TRBV28 to TRBJ2-5; 10 bases match TRBD2. This CDR3 spans 14 amino acids. The ends lost 9 bases at V and 4 bases at J; junction bases unmatched: 8. Germline CDR1 MDHEN, CDR2 SYDVKM. CDR3 residues: CASLAGLALETQYF. CDR3 coding DNA: TGTGCCAGTCTAGCGGGACTAGCGTTAGAGACCCAGTACTTC.

The chain recombines TRBV5-1 with TRBJ2-5; no firm D call. CDR1 and CDR2 from the germline V gene are SGHRS and YFSETQ. This CDR3 is 14 amino acids long. V dropped 4 bases and J dropped 6 bases, with 16 bases sitting between them. The CDR3 DNA reads as TGCGCCAGCAGCACGAGCCCCGCGAGGAAGACCCAGTACTTC. Its protein is CASSTSPARKTQYF.

The rearrangement joins TRBV27 to TRBJ1-6; 8 bases are shared with TRBD1. The J segment lost 12 bases and the V segment lost 6 bases, leaving 13 bases of the junction unmatched. The V gene's germline CDR1 is MNHEY and CDR2 SMNVEV (reference sequence). This CDR3 is built from 15 residues. The DNA for the CDR3 is TGTGCCAGCAGGGTGACAGGGGTTCATTCGGAACCCCTCCACTTT. Protein product: CASRVTGVHSEPLHF.

The chain couples TRBV2 to TRBJ2-1; 11 nucleotides align to TRBD2. From germline, CDR1 is SNHLY and CDR2 FYNNEI. CDR3 length: 19 amino acids. Unmatched junction bases numbered 14, after V lost 3 bases and J lost 4 bases. The CDR3 reads CASSEDPSGRTFLYNEQFF. CDR3 DNA: TGTGCCAGCAGTGAGGACCCTAGCGGGAGGACCTTCCTATACAATGAGCAGTTCTTC.

In its sample, this clone was seen a few times. The J gene is TRBJ2-1, the V gene TRBV9; 7 bases match TRBD2. The CDR3 has 15 residues. CDR1 and CDR2 from the germline V gene are SGDLS and YYNGEE. V was pared by 3 bases and J by 4 bases, with 7 bases of the junction left unmatched. The CDR3 nucleotides read TGTGCCAGCAGCGCCAGCGGGGATCGGTACAATGAGCAGTTCTTC. Its protein is CASSASGDRYNEQFF.

This chain joins TRBV27 and TRBJ2-1, with TRBD2 matching over 8 bases. Germline lookup yields CDR1 MNHEY and CDR2 SMNVEV (reference sequence). The J segment lost 0 bases and the V segment lost 3 bases, leaving 4 bases of the junction unmatched. The CDR3 has 16 amino acids. CDR3 nucleotides: TGTGCCAGCAGTTTTCCCGGGACTAGCTCCTACAATGAGCAGTTCTTC. Protein sequence: CASSFPGTSSYNEQFF.

CDR3 in DNA: TGTGCCAGCAGTTTAGGGGGAGGGTCTCCATACGAGCAGTACTTC. This encodes CASSLGGGSPYEQYF. The chain employs TRBV27 and TRBJ2-7, with 7 positions matching TRBD2. The CDR3 sequence is 15 residues long. Germline V lookup: CDR1 MNHEY, CDR2 SMNVEV (reference sequence). V lost 2 bases to trimming and J lost 4 bases; unmatched junction nucleotides: 8.

This clone occurred once. V is TRBV7-2 and J is TRBJ1-5; D is uncertain. The CDR3 spans 15 residues. Deletions cut 1 base from V and 2 bases from J, with 9 bases between. Germline-derived CDR1 and CDR2 are SGHTA and FQGNSA. CDR3 in DNA: TGTGCCAGCAGCTTAGGATTTACAGGCAATCAGCCCCAGCATTTT. It translates to CASSLGFTGNQPQHF.

The chain has TRBV11-2 and TRBJ2-2; D is unclear. CDR3 size: 13 residues. Trimming pared 0 bases from V and 6 bases from J, leaving 5 bases between. Germline V gene lookup returns CDR1 SGHAT and CDR2 FQNNGV. The CDR3 is CASSLESSGELFF. Written as DNA, the CDR3 is TGTGCCAGCAGCTTAGAGTCTTCCGGGGAGCTGTTTTTT.

The CDR3 loop is CASRKMGQGLEKLFF. The CDR3 DNA sequence: TGTGCCAGCAGGAAAATGGGACAGGGCCTGGAAAAACTGTTTTTT. V and J are TRBV5-6 and TRBJ1-4; 9 bases are a match to TRBD1. Trimming at V came to 5 bases and at J to 8 bases, leaving 10 bases not matched to a gene. The CDR3 has 15 residues. Germline-derived CDR1 and CDR2 are SGHDT and YYEEEE.

The sample holds a few counts of this clone. The rearrangement links TRBV30 to TRBJ1-2; D gene unclear. V shed 2 bases and J shed 4 bases, with 8 bases lying between them. The CDR3 runs to 12 residues. Germline V gives CDR1 GTSNPN, CDR2 SVGIG (reference sequence). The CDR3 coding sequence is TGTGCCTGGAGTCCTACCGGCTATGGCTACACCTTC. Its translation is CAWSPTGYGYTF.

The CDR3 reads CAITTSGQQYNEQFF. The CDR3, as DNA: TGTGCCATCACTACTTCGGGACAGCAATACAATGAGCAGTTCTTC. The genes are TRBV6-1 and TRBJ2-1, with 7 bases aligning to TRBD1. This CDR3 region has 15 residues. V gave up 10 bases and J gave up 4 bases; unmatched junction bases: 13. The germline V gene encodes CDR1 MNHNS and CDR2 SASEGT.

The rearrangement links TRBV27 to TRBJ2-5; tentatively, D is TRBD1 (6 bases). The germline V and J ends were trimmed by 8 bases and 5 bases, with 15 bases remaining between them. Germline V gene lookup returns CDR1 MNHEY and CDR2 SMNVEV (reference sequence). The CDR3 has 13 residues. The CDR3 spells CASSQGPGETQYF. The CDR3 DNA sequence: TGTGCCAGCTCTCAGGGGCCGGGCGAGACCCAGTACTTC.

This chain uses TRBV7-2 with TRBJ1-5; tentatively, D is TRBD1 (5 bases). The CDR3 contains 14 residues. Germline V CDR1 and CDR2: SGHTA, FQGNSA. V shed 3 bases and J shed 8 bases, with 14 bases lying between them. The CDR3 DNA is TGTGCCAGCAGCTTCCAGCAGGGAAGTGAGCCCCAGCATTTT. Its protein product is CASSFQQGSEPQHF.